These 25 T cell receptor beta chains were all obtained from the same sample, sequenced in a study of beta chain features in type 1 diabetes. Expressed TCRB transcripts got sequenced, as all isolated RNA was reverse transcribed. The method was immunoSEQ multiplex PCR; TCRdb's version includes in-frame clones alone and lacks a portion of them. The sample consists of about 130,000 clones, roughly a tenth of them appearing once. Source material: central memory CD4+ T cells from blood. The receptors shown here come from a man between 18 and 29 years old in good health.

This clone appeared a few times. The chain couples TRBV10-3 to TRBJ2-3; 16 nucleotides align to TRBD2. V lost 8 bases to trimming and J lost 2 bases; unmatched junction nucleotides: 4. The CDR3 has 16 residues. Germline V gives CDR1 ENHRY, CDR2 SYGVKD. CDR3 DNA sequence: TGTGCCATCGCTGGGACTAGCGGGGGGGCCACAGATACGCAGTATTTT. It yields the protein CAIAGTSGGATDTQYF.

The chain couples TRBV18 to TRBJ2-2, with a tentative D call TRBD1 (5 bases). The germline gives CDR1 KGHSH, CDR2 LQKENI. This CDR3 spans 16 amino acids. V was shortened by 6 bases and J by 1 base, with 15 bases between the two germline ends. The CDR3 bases are TGTGCCAGCTCCCCTGTGGCAGGGCAGAACACCGGGGAGCTGTTTTTT. Its translation is CASSPVAGQNTGELFF.

The sample holds a few counts of this clone. The chain couples TRBV15 to TRBJ1-2; D gene unclear. This CDR3 has 13 residues. Per germline, CDR1 LNHNV and CDR2 YYDKDF (reference sequence). V dropped 3 bases and J dropped 2 bases, with 7 bases sitting between them. The CDR3 reads CATSRRENYGYTF. CDR3 nucleotides: TGTGCCACCAGCAGGAGGGAGAACTATGGCTACACCTTC.

This clone has more than one count but fewer than ten. V and J are TRBV2 and TRBJ2-7; TRBD1 agrees at 10 bases. Germline-derived CDR1 and CDR2 are SNHLY and FYNNEI. The CDR3 totals 15 residues. J lost 4 bases, V lost 4 bases, and 7 bases had no gene match. CDR3 amino acids: CASSVSTGGAYEQYF. The CDR3 DNA is TGTGCCAGCAGTGTTTCGACAGGGGGCGCATACGAGCAGTACTTC.

This clone appeared a few times. The chain employs TRBV11-2 and TRBJ1-4; 10 bases fit TRBD1. J was trimmed by 7 bases and V by 5 bases; bases with no gene match: 7. CDR1 and CDR2 (germline): SGHAT, FQNNGV. The CDR3 has 15 amino acids. The DNA of the CDR3 is TGTGCCAGCAGCACCGGGACAGGGGTTGCTGAAAAACTGTTTTTT. Its protein is CASSTGTGVAEKLFF.

The chain combines TRBV7-3 with TRBJ2-1, with 10 bases fitting TRBD2. The CDR3 is 13 residues long. Unmatched junction bases numbered 3, after V lost 4 bases and J lost 9 bases. Germline-derived CDR1 and CDR2 are SGHTA and FQGTGA. This CDR3 is CASSSGTSVEQFF. The CDR3 bases are TGTGCCAGCAGCTCCGGGACTAGCGTTGAGCAGTTCTTC.

This clone was detected only a few times. The chain has TRBV19 and TRBJ1-5; D might be TRBD1 (6 bases). Germline loops: CDR1 LNHDA, CDR2 SQIVND (reference sequence). Trimming pared 5 bases from V and 4 bases from J, leaving 12 bases between. The CDR3 covers 14 residues. DNA of the CDR3: TGTGCCAGTAGTGGCGAGACAGGAAATCAGCCCCAGCATTTT. It translates to CASSGETGNQPQHF. Filled out from reference TRBV19 and TRBJ1-5, the complete variable domain reads DGGITQSPKYLFRKEGQNVTLSCEQNLNHDAMYWYRQDPGQGLRLIYYSQIVNDFQKGDIAEGYSVSREKKESFPLTVTSAQKNPTAFYLCASSGETGNQPQHFGDGTRLSIL.

A few counts support this clone. The chain employs TRBV5-1 and TRBJ2-5, with 9 bases identical to TRBD2. V was pared by 4 bases and J by 3 bases, with 7 bases of the junction left unmatched. The CDR3 length is 15 residues. CDR1 and CDR2 (germline): SGHRS, YFSETQ. The CDR3 here is CASSVQTSGKETQYF. In DNA, the CDR3 is TGCGCCAGCAGCGTCCAGACTAGCGGAAAAGAGACCCAGTACTTC.

The V gene is TRBV5-8, the J gene TRBJ1-5; 9 bases are shared with TRBD1. The germline gives CDR1 SGHTS, CDR2 YDEGEE. J was trimmed by 6 bases and V by 4 bases; bases with no gene match: 5. The CDR3 sequence is 14 residues long. In nucleotides, the CDR3 is TGTGCCAGCAGCCCCGGGACAGGGCCTCAGCCCCAGCATTTT. Translation: CASSPGTGPQPQHF. Full variable domain (remainder filled in from reference TRBV5-8 and TRBJ1-5): EAGVTQSPTHLIKTRGQQATLRCSPISGHTSVYWYQQALGLGLQFLLWYDEGEERNRGNFPPRFSGRQFPNYSSELNVNALELEDSALYLCASSPGTGPQPQHFGDGTRLSIL.

The rearrangement links TRBV9 to TRBJ1-2, with 8 bases that match TRBD1. This CDR3 is built from 13 residues. Germline V lookup: CDR1 SGDLS, CDR2 YYNGEE. V trimming: 6 bases; J trimming: 4 bases; junction bases outside the gene matches: 5. CDR3 in DNA: TGTGCCAGCAACCAGGGACAGGTCTATGGCTACACCTTC. Protein product: CASNQGQVYGYTF.

This clone was detected only a few times. CDR3 residues: CASSLLGRGQPQHF. CDR3 bases: TGCGCCAGCAGCTTGTTAGGACGGGGACAGCCCCAGCATTTT. The gene calls are TRBV5-1 and TRBJ1-5; D is undetermined. V was clipped by 1 base and J by 7 bases, with 12 bases between them. In germline, CDR1 is SGHRS, CDR2 YFSETQ. The CDR3 sequence is 14 residues long.

The rearrangement joins TRBV5-4 to TRBJ2-4; 11 positions agree with TRBD1. V shed 4 bases and J 7 bases; nucleotides not matched to a gene: 4. The germline CDR1 and CDR2 sequences are SGHNT and YYREEE (reference sequence). The CDR3 is 14 residues long. CDR3 sequence: CASSGGQGDNIQYF. The CDR3, as DNA: TGTGCCAGCAGCGGGGGACAGGGGGACAACATTCAGTACTTC.

This clone came up a few times. The chain has TRBV6-5 and TRBJ2-7, with D possibly being TRBD2 (8 bases). CDR3 length equals 15 residues. V was clipped by 0 bases and J by 4 bases, with 13 bases between them. Germline V gene sequence: CDR1 MNHEY, CDR2 SVGAGI. CDR3 protein: CASSYSGGDSYEQYF. The CDR3 DNA sequence: TGTGCCAGCAGTTACTCCGGGGGGGACAGTTACGAGCAGTACTTC.

The table lists this clone with many counts. The rearrangement joins TRBV18 to TRBJ1-1; D is uncertain. This CDR3 has 14 amino acids. Trimming took off 2 bases at V and 7 bases at J, with 14 bases between the two ends. The germline gives CDR1 KGHSH, CDR2 LQKENI. The CDR3: CASSPNRAGREAFF. The CDR3 DNA reads TGTGCCAGCTCACCAAATCGAGCAGGCCGTGAAGCTTTCTTT.

This clone was detected only a few times. V is TRBV4-1 and J is TRBJ1-3; a possible D gene is TRBD1 (6 bases). Per the germline V gene, CDR1 is MGHRA and CDR2 is YSYEKL. V shed 5 bases and J shed 2 bases, with 10 bases lying between them. The CDR3 loop spans 14 amino acids. CDR3 protein: CASSSDRPGNTIYF. CDR3 coding DNA: TGCGCCAGCAGCTCCGACAGGCCTGGAAACACCATATATTTT.

This clone was counted a few times. This chain connects TRBV2 to TRBJ2-7; 8 positions agree with TRBD1. CDR1 and CDR2 (germline): SNHLY, FYNNEI. The CDR3 covers 11 residues. V gave up 8 bases and J gave up 6 bases; unmatched junction bases: 3. For the CDR3, the DNA is TGTGCCAGCGGGACAGGAGGCGAGCAGTACTTC. Encoded protein: CASGTGGEQYF.

This clone was seen more than once but under ten times. The V call is TRBV11-2, the J call TRBJ2-1, with 11 nucleotides matching TRBD2. The junction had 6 bases not matched to a gene; V was cut back by 6 bases and J by 2 bases. The germline V gene encodes CDR1 SGHAT and CDR2 FQNNGV. CDR3 size: 16 residues. The CDR3 DNA reads as TGTGCCAGCAGTCTCACTAGCGGGAGTCCCTACAATGAGCAGTTCTTC. This gives the protein CASSLTSGSPYNEQFF.

This clone has just a few counts. This chain links TRBV11-3 with TRBJ2-3; D not resolved. This CDR3 contains 14 residues. Germline CDR1 reads SGHNT; CDR2 reads YENEEA. V was clipped by 0 bases and J by 2 bases, with 6 bases between them. The CDR3 sequence: CASSLDVFTDTQYF. The CDR3 region has the DNA TGTGCCAGCAGCTTAGATGTATTCACAGATACGCAGTATTTT.

The V gene is TRBV10-3, the J gene TRBJ1-5, with D possibly matching TRBD1 (5 bases). In germline, CDR1 is ENHRY, CDR2 SYGVKD. This CDR3 comprises 14 residues. The germline V and J ends were trimmed by 0 bases and 4 bases, with 7 bases remaining between them. The CDR3 bases are TGTGCCATCAGTGAGTCGGCAGGGAATCAGCCCCAGCATTTT. This codes for CAISESAGNQPQHF.

A few counts support this clone. The rearrangement joins TRBV30 to TRBJ2-7, with 7 bases identical to TRBD1. V shed 2 bases, J shed 4 bases, and the junction held 8 bases outside the gene matches. Germline loops: CDR1 GTSNPN, CDR2 SVGIG (reference sequence). CDR3 length: 14 residues. DNA for the CDR3: TGTGCCTGGAGTTCTATGGACAGGAGGTACGAGCAGTACTTC. Encoded protein: CAWSSMDRRYEQYF.

The V call is TRBV30, the J call TRBJ2-5; TRBD1 is a possible D gene (5 bases). The CDR3 runs 13 residues. V dropped 1 base and J dropped 4 bases, with 10 bases sitting between them. Germline loops: CDR1 GTSNPN, CDR2 SVGIG (reference sequence). The DNA of the CDR3 is TGTGCCTGGAGTGGGCTAGGGGCAGAGACCCAGTACTTC. Its translation: CAWSGLGAETQYF.

The chain couples TRBV5-1 to TRBJ2-7, with D perhaps matching TRBD1 (6 bases). Trimming took 2 bases from V and 7 from J, leaving 16 bases between them. CDR3 length equals 14 residues. The germline V gene has CDR1 SGHRS and CDR2 YFSETQ. CDR3: CASSFQQGSGEQYF. CDR3 nucleotide sequence: TGCGCCAGCAGCTTCCAACAGGGATCGGGGGAGCAGTACTTC.

The CDR3 DNA is TGTGCCAGCAGGGACAGGACTTACAATGAGCAGTTCTTC. It translates to CASRDRTYNEQFF. This chain connects TRBV2 to TRBJ2-1, with 7 nucleotides matching TRBD1. Germline CDR1 and CDR2: SNHLY and FYNNEI. Trimming removed 6 bases from V and 4 bases from J; junction bases left unmatched: 3. The CDR3 contains 13 residues.

This clone has more than one count but fewer than ten. The rearrangement joins TRBV19 to TRBJ2-7, with 9 nucleotides matching TRBD2. Germline CDR1 is LNHDA and CDR2 is SQIVND (reference sequence). The CDR3 runs to 14 residues. J lost 5 bases, V lost 11 bases, and 13 bases had no gene match. The CDR3 DNA sequence: TGTGCCTCACATTCCGGGACTAGCTCTCACGAGCAGTACTTC. Its translation: CASHSGTSSHEQYF.

This clone was found a few times. This chain connects TRBV11-3 to TRBJ2-5; TRBD2 aligns across 9 bases. Per germline, CDR1 SGHNT and CDR2 YENEEA. CDR3 length: 15 residues. After removal of 1 base from V and 5 bases from J, the junction contained 5 bases not matched to a gene. The chain's CDR3 is CASSLGGLAGETQYF. The CDR3 nucleotides are TGTGCCAGCAGCTTAGGGGGACTAGCTGGGGAGACCCAGTACTTC.